This TCR beta chain emerged from a study of tumor-infiltrating lymphocytes in primary liver carcinoma. Notes on the study in general: Tumors had a significantly higher top-250-clone fraction than blood (p = 0.039).

Unsorted whole blood supplied the RNA, and germline DNA was extracted too. Patients in the cohort were treatment-naive and living with chronic HBV infection. Before the operation took place, around 4 milliliters of peripheral blood were collected. Production of TCR beta cDNA used approximately 480 ng total RNA together with a constant-region primer. Investigators got TCR beta libraries out of three nested multiplex PCR rounds, done with slightly modified ARM-PCR. The study ran its first two PCR rounds for approximately 10 cycles each, using TRBV1-TRBV30 forward primers and a C-beta reverse primer. TCRdb reprocessed the multiplex PCR reads with MiXCR, giving one entry per CDR3 protein. Of 330,000 or so distinct CDR3 sequences listed, approximately 65% are singletons. Regarding this clonotype: Its antigen is unknown. A junction boundary mismatches the germline segment, possibly from a read error.

In germline, CDR1 is SGHAT, CDR2 FQNNGV. There are 15 residues in the CDR3. The sequence was collected from a man aged 35-49 years with primary liver carcinoma and hepatitis B virus infection. The sequenced material came from peripheral blood. V is TRBV11-2 and J is TRBJ2-7; 13 bases fit TRBD2. CDR3 in DNA: TGTACCAGCAGCTTACTAGCGGGAGGGCCACGGGAGCAGTACTTC. The encoded protein is CTSSLLAGGPREQYF.